A single sample gave rise to the 3 T cell receptor beta chains below, sequenced in a study of vaccination effects on CD4 cells after COVID-19. Clones were sequenced by immunoSEQ multiplex PCR, and TCRdb holds only the in-frame ones, with some missing. The sample carries under 30,000 clones, 74% recorded once. What these receptors recognize is not known. Before any sequencing was done, the ViraFEST assay used viral peptide pools to expand antigen-specific CD4+ T cells. Having been cultured for under twelve days, the cells underwent CD4+ T cell isolation. Everyone in the study got two shots of either the BNT162b2 or mRNA-1273 vaccine. Here the sequenced sample was CD4+ T cells from PBMCs cultured with HCoV-OC43 spike peptides, taken after COVID-19 vaccination. Indicated subset: HCoV-OC43 spike overlapping peptide pool stimulation. The receptor set was obtained from a human donor who received a COVID-19 vaccine.

The CDR3 DNA reads TGTGCCACCAGTGATCTCGGGACTAGCGGGAGTAATGAGCAGTTCTTC. It is translated as CATSDLGTSGSNEQFF. V and J are TRBV24-1 and TRBJ2-1; 14 positions agree with TRBD2. This CDR3 region has 16 residues. V lost 3 bases and J lost 7; bases outside the gene matches: 4. Germline V gene sequence: CDR1 KGHDR, CDR2 SFDVKD.

The table lists this clone with a few counts. The J gene is TRBJ2-6, the V gene TRBV18; 7 bases map to TRBD1. Germline trimming cut 2 bases from V and 3 bases from J; bases unmatched to any gene: 7. The CDR3 covers 17 residues. Looked up from germline, CDR1 is KGHSH and CDR2 is LQKENI. CDR3 DNA sequence: TGTGCCAGCTCACCAAGAAGACAGGGTGGTGGGGCCAACGTCCTGACTTTC. Translating gives CASSPRRQGGGANVLTF.

This chain uses TRBV11-3 with TRBJ2-1; tentatively, D is TRBD2 (5 bases). Trimming removed 4 bases at V and 6 bases at J, with 16 bases between. Per germline, CDR1 SGHNT and CDR2 YENEEA. The CDR3 has 15 residues. CDR3 sequence (DNA): TGTGCCAGCAGCTCGGGCCCAGGAGGAATCAATGAGCAGTTCTTC. It translates to CASSSGPGGINEQFF.